This entry is about one TCR beta chain. These data come from a study of CD8 T cells in Susac syndrome. On the study more broadly: Eight or nine of the sequenced Susac syndrome patients were in remission, and roughly six had active disease. There were Susac syndrome patients who were therapy-naive at blood draw, others on corticosteroids, and others on intravenous immunoglobulin alone.

It was with random hexamers that about 0.45 to 1 ug RNA was reverse transcribed. Multiplex immunoSEQ PCR targeted 54 Vbeta and 13 Jbeta TCR beta segments. TCRdb re-called the immunoSEQ multiplex PCR reads through MiXCR, storing one row per CDR3 protein. Here the sample spans about 190,000 distinct CDR3 sequences, 90% to 96% being singletons. Germline CDR1 is MGHDK and CDR2 is SYGVNS. The CDR3 runs to 14 residues. With 1 base removed from V and 3 bases from J, the gap between germline ends came to 9 bases. From blood CD8+ and CD4+ T cells, TCR beta sequences were generated. This receptor was taken from a human donor with Susac syndrome. Sequenced: CD4+ T cells from PBMCs. J is TRBJ1-1 and V is TRBV25-1; D is ambiguous. CDR3 sequence reads: CASSEFGGYTEAFF. DNA for the CDR3: TGTGCCAGCAGTGAATTCGGCGGCTACACTGAAGCTTTCTTT.